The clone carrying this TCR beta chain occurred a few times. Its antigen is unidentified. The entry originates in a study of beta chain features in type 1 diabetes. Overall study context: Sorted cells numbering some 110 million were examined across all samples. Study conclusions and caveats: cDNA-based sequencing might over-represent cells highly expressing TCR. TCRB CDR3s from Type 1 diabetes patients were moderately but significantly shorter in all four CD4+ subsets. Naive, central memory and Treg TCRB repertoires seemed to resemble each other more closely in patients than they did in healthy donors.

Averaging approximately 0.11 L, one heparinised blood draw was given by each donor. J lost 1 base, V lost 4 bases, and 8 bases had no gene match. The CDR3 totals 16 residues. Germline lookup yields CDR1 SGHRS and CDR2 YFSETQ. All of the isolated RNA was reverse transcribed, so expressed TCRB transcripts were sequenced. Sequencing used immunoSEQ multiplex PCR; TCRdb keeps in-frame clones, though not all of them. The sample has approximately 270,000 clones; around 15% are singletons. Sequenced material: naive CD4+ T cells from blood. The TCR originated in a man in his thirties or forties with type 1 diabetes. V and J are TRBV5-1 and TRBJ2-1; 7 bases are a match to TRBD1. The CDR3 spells CASSASQGLSYNEQFF. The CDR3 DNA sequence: TGCGCCAGCAGCGCCTCACAGGGGTTATCCTACAATGAGCAGTTCTTC.